A selection of T cell receptor beta chains follows, all from one sample in a study of cytomegalovirus exposure and HLA in healthy donors. TCRdb keeps only in-frame clones here, not all; method: immunoSEQ multiplex PCR. Here the sample spans roughly 130,000 clones, 80% being singletons. Sequencing used PBMCs. These receptors were collected from a man aged 40-50 years in good health and CMV-seronegative. Each CDR3 is given with its conserved first and last residue. D genes are given only for firm matches. Part of the rows lack a size; the others show once, few, many or a class for expanded clones.

D	V	size	J	CDR3	DNA
.	TRBV5-1	.	TRBJ2-1	CASSFSTGTFNEQFF	TGCGCCAGCAGCTTTTCTACAGGGACCTTCAATGAGCAGTTCTTC
.	TRBV7-2	.	TRBJ1-1	CASRARASITEAFF	TGTGCCAGCAGAGCGAGGGCGTCGATCACTGAAGCTTTCTTT
.	TRBV19	.	TRBJ1-1	CASCCSGTANTEAFF	TGTGCCTCTTGTTGTAGCGGGACGGCAAACACTGAAGCTTTCTTT
TRBD1	TRBV5-1	.	TRBJ1-1	CASSWTGMNTEAFF	TGCGCCAGCAGCTGGACAGGAATGAACACTGAAGCTTTCTTT
TRBD1	TRBV11-2	.	TRBJ2-7	CASSGRRQGAFYEQYF	TGTGCCAGCAGCGGCAGACGACAGGGGGCTTTTTACGAGCAGTACTTC
.	TRBV4-1	once	TRBJ1-4	CASSQREATNEKLFF	TGCGCCAGCAGCCAAAGGGAGGCAACTAATGAAAAACTGTTTTTT
.	TRBV6-5	.	TRBJ2-7	CASSSLGRPTYEQYF	TGTGCCAGCAGTTCCCTAGGAAGGCCAACCTACGAGCAGTACTTC
.	TRBV11-2	few	TRBJ2-5	CASSLGGGREETQYF	TGTGCCAGCAGCTTAGGAGGGGGTCGGGAAGAGACCCAGTACTTC
.	TRBV2	.	TRBJ1-5	CASSESTVSNQPQHF	TGTGCCAGCAGCGAAAGTACGGTTAGCAATCAGCCCCAGCATTTT
TRBD2	TRBV5-4	.	TRBJ2-6	CASSLAGGGSGANVLTF	TGTGCCAGCAGCTTGGCGGGCGGGGGCTCTGGGGCCAACGTCCTGACTTTC
.	TRBV28	.	TRBJ1-2	CASSPPWAGGYGYTF	TGTGCCAGCAGTCCCCCCTGGGCGGGTGGCTATGGCTACACCTTC
TRBD2	TRBV11-2	.	TRBJ2-1	CASSGGGLAVYNEQFF	TGTGCCAGCAGCGGGGGGGGACTAGCGGTTTACAATGAGCAGTTCTTC
.	TRBV5-6	.	TRBJ1-2	CASSLAGYGYTF	TGTGCCAGCAGCTTGGCGGGCTATGGCTACACCTTC
TRBD2	TRBV13	.	TRBJ2-2	CASNLAGGPPGELFF	TGTGCCAGCAACCTAGCGGGGGGGCCGCCCGGGGAGCTGTTTTTT
TRBD2	TRBV29-1	.	TRBJ2-3	CSVRSGGRRDTQYF	TGCAGCGTTCGTAGCGGGGGGCGGAGGGATACGCAGTATTTT
TRBD2	TRBV9	.	TRBJ2-1	CASKGREYDNEQFF	TGTGCCAGCAAGGGGCGGGAGTACGACAATGAGCAGTTCTTC
.	TRBV18	.	TRBJ2-1	CASSPGVAVYEQFF	TGTGCCAGCTCACCCGGAGTTGCCGTTTACGAGCAGTTCTTC
.	TRBV25-1	.	TRBJ2-7	CASSPQGGYEQYF	TGTGCCAGCAGTCCGCAGGGAGGCTACGAGCAGTACTTC
TRBD2	TRBV7-8	.	TRBJ2-7	CASSLGELALSYEQYF	TGTGCCAGCAGCTTGGGCGAACTAGCGCTCTCCTACGAGCAGTACTTC
TRBD1	TRBV28	.	TRBJ1-2	CASSDRVRYGYTF	TGTGCCAGCAGCGACAGGGTCCGCTATGGCTACACCTTC
.	TRBV11-2	.	TRBJ1-2	CASSLGVGRYGYTF	TGTGCCAGCAGCTTAGGAGTGGGCCGGTATGGCTACACCTTC
.	TRBV9	.	TRBJ2-7	CASSVGERMFSYEQYF	TGTGCCAGCAGCGTAGGGGAGCGGATGTTCTCCTACGAGCAGTACTTC
.	TRBV5-1	.	TRBJ1-2	CASMQGKSNYGYTF	TGCGCCAGCATGCAGGGGAAGTCTAACTATGGCTACACCTTC
.	TRBV19	.	TRBJ1-5	CASSMSPLGNQPQHF	TGTGCCAGTAGTATGTCCCCCCTAGGCAATCAGCCCCAGCATTTT
TRBD1	TRBV6-6	.	TRBJ2-1	CASRPTGDEQFF	TGTGCCAGCAGACCCACAGGGGATGAGCAGTTCTTC